Below are 27 T cell receptor beta chains sequenced from a single sample in a study of cytomegalovirus exposure and HLA in healthy donors. The PCR contained 60 Vbeta and 13 Jbeta primers. The data were produced by immunoSEQ multiplex PCR, yet TCRdb's version contains in-frame clones alone and is incomplete. The sample records more than 150,000 clones, 75% to 90% being singletons. Sequencing was carried out using PBMCs. These receptors were collected from a middle-aged man in good health and CMV-seropositive.

The chain employs TRBV5-1 and TRBJ2-7, with D possibly matching TRBD2 (5 bases). Trimming took 4 bases from V and 4 from J, leaving 12 bases between them. Germline CDR1 SGHRS, CDR2 YFSETQ. CDR3 length: 13 amino acids. CDR3 coding DNA: TGCGCCAGCAGCGCCAACGGGGAGTACGAGCAGTACTTC. Protein: CASSANGEYEQYF.

The chain carries TRBV6-6 and TRBJ2-5; D unclear. Germline CDR1 and CDR2: MNHNY and SVGAGI (reference sequence). CDR3 length: 11 residues. Trimming shortened V by 6 bases and J by 5 bases, and 7 bases separated the two germline ends. CDR3 in DNA: TGTGCCAGCAGCCAATTGGAGACCCAGTACTTC. This sequence encodes CASSQLETQYF.

This clone has a handful of counts. V usage is TRBV7-9 and J usage is TRBJ2-5, with TRBD1 as a possible D gene (6 bases). V was pared by 5 bases and J by 5 bases, with 15 bases between. The CDR3 spans 14 residues. The V gene's germline CDR1 is SEHNR and CDR2 FQNEAQ (reference sequence). CDR3 DNA sequence: TGTGCCAGCAGCCAGTACAGGGATGAGGAGACCCAGTACTTC. Its translation is CASSQYRDEETQYF.

This chain links TRBV7-6 with TRBJ1-3; D is uncertain. The CDR3 consists of 14 residues. The V end was cut by 5 bases, the J end by 0 bases, with 8 bases between. Looked up from germline, CDR1 is SGHVS and CDR2 is FNYEAQ. CDR3 loop: CASSRDYSGNTIYF. In DNA, the CDR3 is TGTGCCAGCAGCCGTGACTACTCTGGAAACACCATATATTTT.

As to this clone: At one end, the junction sequence differs from germline, possibly due to a read error. V gene TRBV9 combines with J gene TRBJ1-2; TRBD1 aligns across 7 bases. This CDR3 is built from 17 residues. CDR1 is SGDLS and CDR2 is YYNGEE in the germline V gene. This CDR3 reads CASSLRPGQRISYGHTF. The CDR3 region has the DNA TGTGCCAGCAGCTTACGCCCGGGACAGAGGATCTCCTATGGCCACACCTTC. The full variable domain, completed using reference TRBV9 and TRBJ1-2, is DSGVTQTPKHLITATGQRVTLRCSPRSGDLSVYWYQQSLDQGLQFLIQYYNGEERAKGNILERFSAQQFPDLHSELNLSSLELGDSALYFCASSLRPGQRISYGHTFGSGTRLTVV.

The chain recombines TRBV6-5 with TRBJ1-6; D is uncertain. Germline V CDR1 and CDR2: MNHEY, SVGAGI. The CDR3 runs to 13 residues. Trimming removed 9 bases from V and 8 bases from J, with 14 bases in between. The CDR3 reads CASATIFDSPLHF. The DNA of the CDR3 is TGTGCCAGTGCGACAATCTTCGATTCACCCCTCCACTTT.

This chain links TRBV29-1 with TRBJ2-2; 8 bases agree with TRBD2. Unmatched junction bases numbered 10, after V lost 7 bases and J lost 0 bases. This CDR3 has 16 amino acids. Germline CDR1 and CDR2: SQVTM and ANQGSEA. In DNA form, the CDR3 reads TGCAGCGCCGAAGGGCGGGGGGATACGAACACCGGGGAGCTGTTTTTT. This encodes CSAEGRGDTNTGELFF.

The gene calls are TRBV10-3 and TRBJ2-7; 11 positions match TRBD1. From germline, CDR1 is ENHRY and CDR2 SYGVKD. The CDR3 has 13 amino acids. Trimming cost V 6 bases and J 5 bases; bases outside gene matches: 3. CDR3 nucleotide sequence: TGTGCCATCAGCCCGGGACAGGGGGACGAGCAGTACTTC. Residues: CAISPGQGDEQYF.

The chain combines TRBV28 with TRBJ2-1; the D gene is possibly TRBD2 (7 bases). Germline-derived CDR1 and CDR2 are MDHEN and SYDVKM. This CDR3 has 15 residues. Trimming cost V 4 bases and J 9 bases, with 19 bases left between them. The CDR3 nucleotides are TGTGCCAGCAGTTCCCATAGGGGGGGTAAAGGTGAGCAGTTCTTC. Its translation: CASSSHRGGKGEQFF.

The gene calls are TRBV10-3 and TRBJ1-5; 11 bases match TRBD1. Germline loops: CDR1 ENHRY, CDR2 SYGVKD. The CDR3 has 16 residues. V was clipped by 5 bases and J by 0 bases; unmatched bases: 3. The DNA of the CDR3 is TGTGCCATCAGTAAGGGACAGGGGGATAGCAATCAGCCCCAGCATTTT. Encoded protein: CAISKGQGDSNQPQHF.

The rearrangement joins TRBV4-1 to TRBJ2-3; TRBD2 matches at 12 bases. This CDR3 contains 17 residues. CDR1 and CDR2 from the germline V gene are MGHRA and YSYEKL. V lost 2 bases to trimming and J lost 6 bases; unmatched junction nucleotides: 9. The CDR3, as DNA: TGCGCCAGCAGCCAACATCTAGCGGGGGGGCCCGCGGATACGCAGTATTTT. Protein: CASSQHLAGGPADTQYF.

The table lists this clone with a count of one. This chain joins TRBV6-5 and TRBJ2-1; D is unclear. Trimming cost V 6 bases and J 1 base, with 10 bases left between them. Per germline, CDR1 MNHEY and CDR2 SVGAGI. This CDR3 is built from 14 residues. In DNA form, the CDR3 reads TGTGCCAGCAGCCGCCGCGAGTCCTACAATGAGCAGTTCTTC. Protein: CASSRRESYNEQFF.

A few counts support this clone. J is TRBJ1-5 and V is TRBV2; 8 positions agree with TRBD1. With 3 bases clipped from V and 7 bases from J, the junction kept 11 bases outside the gene matches. The CDR3 has 16 amino acids. Germline lookup yields CDR1 SNHLY and CDR2 FYNNEI. This CDR3 reads CASSESLDRDWQPQHF. CDR3 DNA sequence: TGTGCCAGCAGTGAGAGCTTGGACAGGGATTGGCAGCCCCAGCATTTT.

The chain carries TRBV5-4 and TRBJ2-5, with 11 bases matching TRBD2. Germline assignment: CDR1 SGHNT and CDR2 YYREEE (reference sequence). The length of the CDR3 is 15 residues. Unmatched junction bases numbered 4, after V lost 3 bases and J lost 3 bases. CDR3 residues: CASSSLGLAEETQYF. CDR3 nucleotide sequence: TGTGCCAGCAGCTCATTGGGACTAGCGGAAGAGACCCAGTACTTC.

This clone has more than one count but fewer than ten. V is TRBV9 and J is TRBJ1-1; maybe TRBD1 (6 bases). V lost 3 bases and J 6 bases, leaving 6 bases between the germline ends. Germline CDR1 and CDR2: SGDLS and YYNGEE. The CDR3 is 11 amino acids. The CDR3: CASSAGAEAFF. The CDR3, as DNA: TGTGCCAGCAGCGCAGGGGCTGAAGCTTTCTTT.

The rearrangement joins TRBV11-2 to TRBJ2-7; the match to TRBD1 covers 9 bases. The V gene's germline CDR1 is SGHAT and CDR2 FQNNGV. The CDR3 is 15 amino acids. The V segment lost 5 bases and the J segment 7 bases; nucleotides outside the gene matches: 12. The CDR3 region is CASSRLTGGVSEQYF. Here the CDR3 DNA reads TGTGCCAGCAGCCGCTTGACAGGGGGGGTCTCAGAGCAGTACTTC.

This clone was detected only once. This chain uses TRBV4-1 with TRBJ1-2; no definite D call. This CDR3 has 13 residues. V was shortened by 8 bases and J by 4 bases, with 14 bases between the two germline ends. The V gene's germline CDR1 is MGHRA and CDR2 YSYEKL. In DNA form, the CDR3 reads TGCGCCAGCCTAGGAAGTTCGTCCTATGGCTACACCTTC. Its protein product is CASLGSSSYGYTF.

The CDR3, as DNA: TGTGCCAGCAGCGCCCCCCGGAGCGGGCAAGAGACCCAGTACTTC. The encoded protein is CASSAPRSGQETQYF. V and J are TRBV9 and TRBJ2-5; possible D gene TRBD2, 6 bases. Germline CDR1 reads SGDLS; CDR2 reads YYNGEE. Trimming pared 3 bases from V and 2 bases from J, leaving 14 bases between. This CDR3 comprises 15 residues.

This rearrangement joins TRBV6-1 to TRBJ2-2; weak D call: TRBD1 (5 bases). The CDR3 spans 11 residues. Germline V gene lookup returns CDR1 MNHNS and CDR2 SASEGT. V was shortened by 7 bases and J by 7 bases, with 7 bases between the two germline ends. In nucleotides, the CDR3 is TGTGCCAGCACCACAGGCGGGGAGCTGTTTTTT. The encoded protein is CASTTGGELFF.

On this clone itself: At one of its ends the junction is not consistent with the germline gene, which may arise from a read error. The same CDR3 also results from other DNA sequences found in this sample. The rearrangement uses TRBV9 and TRBJ1-2; 9 bases are a match to TRBD1. The CDR3 consists of 16 residues. CDR1 and CDR2 from the germline V gene are SGDLS and YYNGEE. DNA for the CDR3: TGTGCCAGTAGCGCTAGGGACAGGGCTCTCGACTATGGCTACACCTTC. It specifies CASSARDRALDYGYTF.

The chain recombines TRBV6-1 with TRBJ2-3; D is unresolved. The CDR3 runs 11 residues. Germline CDR1 is MNHNS and CDR2 is SASEGT. Between the trimmed V and J ends, which lost 5 bases and 6 bases, there was a span of 6 bases. The CDR3 nucleotides read TGTGCCAGCAGTTACGGTGATACGCAGTATTTT. Translation gives CASSYGDTQYF.

The chain carries TRBV19 and TRBJ2-5; no clear D. Germline values: CDR1 LNHDA, CDR2 SQIVND (reference sequence). Trimming shortened V by 5 bases and J by 5 bases, and 24 bases separated the two germline ends. CDR3 length: 17 amino acids. CDR3 amino acids: CASSVGLATLNWETQYF. CDR3 nucleotide sequence: TGTGCCAGTAGTGTCGGGTTGGCGACCCTCAACTGGGAGACCCAGTACTTC.

This chain joins TRBV6-6 and TRBJ2-1; a possible D gene is TRBD2 (6 bases). The length of the CDR3 is 14 residues. Trimming pared 2 bases from V and 7 bases from J, leaving 12 bases between. Per germline, CDR1 MNHNY and CDR2 SVGAGI (reference sequence). In DNA, the CDR3 is TGTGCCAGCAGTTACACACCCGGGACTAATGAGCAGTTCTTC. It codes for CASSYTPGTNEQFF.

This clone has just one count. V is TRBV30 and J is TRBJ2-3; a weak D match, TRBD1 (5 bases). CDR3 length: 15 amino acids. With 2 bases removed from V and 3 bases from J, the gap between germline ends came to 15 bases. Germline V gene sequence: CDR1 GTSNPN, CDR2 SVGIG (reference sequence). The CDR3 DNA is TGTGCCTGGAGTCTGGGCAGGGCAGGAACAGATACGCAGTATTTT. It is translated as CAWSLGRAGTDTQYF.

The chain couples TRBV6-5 to TRBJ2-7, with 11 bases fitting TRBD2. Germline assignment: CDR1 MNHEY and CDR2 SVGAGI. The CDR3 is made up of 14 amino acids. V was pared by 7 bases and J by 4 bases, with 6 bases of the junction left unmatched. CDR3 in amino acids: CASTPGTSGYEQYF. In DNA form, the CDR3 reads TGTGCCAGCACCCCGGGGACTAGCGGATACGAGCAGTACTTC.

The chain employs TRBV6-5 and TRBJ2-3; D unresolved. This CDR3 has 14 amino acids. Per the germline V gene, CDR1 is MNHEY and CDR2 is SVGAGI. The V and J ends lost 2 bases and 1 base respectively, with 7 bases between them. CDR3 DNA: TGTGCCAGCAGTTACGGCCGGGGCACAGATACGCAGTATTTT. It is translated as CASSYGRGTDTQYF.

The chain links TRBV18 to TRBJ1-1; 7 bases are a match to TRBD1. This CDR3 spans 11 amino acids. With V trimmed by 6 bases and J by 8 bases, 3 bases remained unmatched. Germline CDR1 reads KGHSH; CDR2 reads LQKENI. The CDR3 here is CASSPDREAFF. CDR3 sequence (DNA): TGTGCCAGCTCGCCGGACAGGGAAGCTTTCTTT.